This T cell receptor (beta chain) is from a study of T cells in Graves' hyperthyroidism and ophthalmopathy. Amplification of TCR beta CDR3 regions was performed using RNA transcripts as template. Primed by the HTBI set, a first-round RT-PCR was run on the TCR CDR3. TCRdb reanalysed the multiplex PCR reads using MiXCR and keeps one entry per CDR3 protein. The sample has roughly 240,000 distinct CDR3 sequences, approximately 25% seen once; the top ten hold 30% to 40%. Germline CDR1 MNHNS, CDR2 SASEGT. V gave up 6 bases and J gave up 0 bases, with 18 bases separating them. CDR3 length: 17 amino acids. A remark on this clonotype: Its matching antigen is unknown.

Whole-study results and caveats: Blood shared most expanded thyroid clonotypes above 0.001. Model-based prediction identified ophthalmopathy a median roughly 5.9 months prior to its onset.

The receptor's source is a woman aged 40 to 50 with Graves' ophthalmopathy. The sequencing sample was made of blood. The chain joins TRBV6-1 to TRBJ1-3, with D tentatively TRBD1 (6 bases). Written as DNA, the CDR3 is TGTGCCAGCAGCCCAGGCGCAGGGGTTGGCTCTGGAAACACCATATATTTT. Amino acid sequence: CASSPGAGVGSGNTIYF.